Listed below are T cell receptor beta chains from one sample, sequenced in a study of blood T cell repertoires in COVID-19. Profiled with immunoSEQ multiplex PCR; TCRdb holds only in-frame clones, not every one. The table records 65,000 to 80,000 clones, about 86% of them present only once. Sample: peripheral blood. The origin of the receptors is an elderly man in a cohort sampled during active COVID-19. CDR3s leave out the opening cysteine and the closing phenylalanine or tryptophan. Not every row has a clone size; where given, it reads once, few, many or a size class.

clone_size: .; v_call: TRBV4-1; j_call: TRBJ2-3; cdr3_aa: ASSQDPARGTDTQY
clone_size: once; v_call: TRBV6-5; j_call: TRBJ1-3; cdr3_aa: ASRKGDTIY
clone_size: .; v_call: TRBV2; j_call: TRBJ1-6; cdr3_aa: ASSSLPGVTSPLH
clone_size: few; v_call: TRBV11-3; j_call: TRBJ1-1; cdr3_aa: ASSSNSRDSEAF
clone_size: .; v_call: TRBV3-1/TRBV3-2; j_call: TRBJ2-3; cdr3_aa: ASSPLAGGGDTQY
clone_size: .; v_call: TRBV7-8; j_call: TRBJ2-3; cdr3_aa: ASSLSGKTQY
clone_size: .; v_call: TRBV5-6; j_call: TRBJ2-5; cdr3_aa: ASRTVSGGIQETQY
clone_size: .; v_call: TRBV6-6; j_call: TRBJ2-5; cdr3_aa: ASGGLAAETQY
clone_size: once; v_call: TRBV4-2; j_call: TRBJ2-7; cdr3_aa: ASSQDVASGGFYEQY
clone_size: .; v_call: TRBV7-9; j_call: TRBJ1-5; cdr3_aa: ASSPSPPGQPQH
clone_size: .; v_call: TRBV9; j_call: TRBJ2-7; cdr3_aa: ASSDTGVPDDEQY
clone_size: .; v_call: TRBV10-3; j_call: TRBJ1-1; cdr3_aa: AISESIAVNAEAF
clone_size: .; v_call: TRBV4-2; j_call: TRBJ1-6; cdr3_aa: ASSLWTGTGGSPLH
clone_size: .; v_call: TRBV6-5; j_call: TRBJ2-1; cdr3_aa: ASTHYSENGEQF
clone_size: few; v_call: TRBV11-2; j_call: TRBJ1-6; cdr3_aa: ASSLRDKGSSYNSPLH
clone_size: .; v_call: TRBV7-2; j_call: TRBJ1-5; cdr3_aa: ASSLSGGADQPQH
clone_size: .; v_call: TRBV5-1; j_call: TRBJ2-1; cdr3_aa: ASSLSGLTYNEQF
clone_size: .; v_call: TRBV14; j_call: TRBJ2-7; cdr3_aa: ASSHGGTGPYEQY
clone_size: .; v_call: TRBV5-4; j_call: TRBJ2-5; cdr3_aa: ASSLFDRAQETQY
clone_size: .; v_call: TRBV27; j_call: TRBJ2-3; cdr3_aa: ASRRRTSGGRTDTQY
clone_size: .; v_call: TRBV7-2; j_call: TRBJ2-7; cdr3_aa: ASSLAGGTGPTKQY
clone_size: .; v_call: TRBV7-9; j_call: TRBJ1-3; cdr3_aa: ASSLATGVGNTIY
clone_size: .; v_call: TRBV24-1; j_call: TRBJ2-5; cdr3_aa: ATSDFGRRGEETQY
clone_size: .; v_call: TRBV6-2/TRBV6-3; j_call: TRBJ1-1; cdr3_aa: ASSYSNQIANTEAF
clone_size: .; v_call: TRBV5-6; j_call: TRBJ1-4; cdr3_aa: ASSGGQGIIEKLF
clone_size: .; v_call: TRBV2; j_call: TRBJ1-2; cdr3_aa: ASRGYQGSYGYT
clone_size: .; v_call: TRBV19; j_call: TRBJ1-6; cdr3_aa: ASSITGILGYNSPLH
clone_size: .; v_call: TRBV3-1/TRBV3-2; j_call: TRBJ1-2; cdr3_aa: ASSPGQSSGYT
clone_size: .; v_call: TRBV5-1; j_call: TRBJ2-7; cdr3_aa: ASSPGTSGEPRY
clone_size: .; v_call: TRBV5-6; j_call: TRBJ2-3; cdr3_aa: ASSLAFGGADTQY